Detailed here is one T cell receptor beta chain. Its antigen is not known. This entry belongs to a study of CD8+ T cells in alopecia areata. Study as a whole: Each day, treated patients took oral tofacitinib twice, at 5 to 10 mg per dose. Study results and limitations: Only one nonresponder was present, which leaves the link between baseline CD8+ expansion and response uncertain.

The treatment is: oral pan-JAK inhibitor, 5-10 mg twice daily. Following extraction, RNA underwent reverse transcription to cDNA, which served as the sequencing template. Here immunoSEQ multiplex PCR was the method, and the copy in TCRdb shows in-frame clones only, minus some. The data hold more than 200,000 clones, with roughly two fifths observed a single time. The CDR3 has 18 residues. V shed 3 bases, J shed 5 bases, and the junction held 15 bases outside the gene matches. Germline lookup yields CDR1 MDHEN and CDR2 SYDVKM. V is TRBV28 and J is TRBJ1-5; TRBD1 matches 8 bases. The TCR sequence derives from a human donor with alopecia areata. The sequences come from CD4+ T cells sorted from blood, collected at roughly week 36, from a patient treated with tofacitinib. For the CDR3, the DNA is TGTGCCAGCAGTTTGTCCCGGGACAGGCGCGAATTCGATCAGCCCCAGCATTTT. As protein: CASSLSRDRREFDQPQHF.